This TCR beta chain is drawn from a study of OX40 agonist ivuxolimab in advanced cancers. Regarding the study as a whole: The study observed clonal expansion of CD4+ and CD8+ blood T cells by week 6 at 0.1 to 3.0 mg/kg.

A word on this clone: Antigen unknown.

The CDR3 covers 18 residues. The germline V gene has CDR1 SGHRS and CDR2 YFSETQ. Trimming cost V 4 bases and J 1 base; bases outside gene matches: 7. Individuals having autoimmune disease history or systemic immunosuppression were not enrolled. Using immunoSEQ multiplex PCR, the repertoire was profiled, and TCRdb retains in-frame clones only, with some absent. The profile shows approximately 70,000 clones, more than 85% of them singletons. Sample: CD4+ or CD8+ T cells sorted from blood, taken in a trial of the OX40 agonist ivuxolimab. This chain links TRBV5-1 with TRBJ2-6; TRBD1 matches 11 bases. The TCR was taken from an adult with an advanced solid tumor such as melanoma, head and neck, liver or kidney cancer. This CDR3 is CASSQGTGGRSGANVLTF. CDR3 in DNA: TGCGCCAGCAGCCAAGGGACAGGGGGTAGGTCTGGGGCCAACGTCCTGACTTTC.